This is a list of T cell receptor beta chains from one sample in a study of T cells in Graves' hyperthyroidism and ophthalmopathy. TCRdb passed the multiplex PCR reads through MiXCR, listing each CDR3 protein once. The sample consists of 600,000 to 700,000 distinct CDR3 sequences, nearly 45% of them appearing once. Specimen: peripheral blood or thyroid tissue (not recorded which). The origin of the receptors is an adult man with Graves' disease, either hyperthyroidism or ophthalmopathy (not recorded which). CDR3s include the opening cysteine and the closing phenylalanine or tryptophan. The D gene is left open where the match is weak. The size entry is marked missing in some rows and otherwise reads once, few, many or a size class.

cdr3_nt: TGTGCCAGCAGCTTACAGGTCATTCAGGGGCTTAGCAATCAGCCCCAGCATTTT
cdr3_aa: CASSLQVIQGLSNQPQHF
clone_size: -
v_call: TRBV7-8
j_call: TRBJ1-5
d_call: -

cdr3_nt: TGTGCCAGCAGCTTAGCGGTCATGACGGACTCACCCCTCCACTTT
cdr3_aa: CASSLAVMTDSPLHF
clone_size: -
v_call: TRBV7-9
j_call: TRBJ1-6
d_call: -

cdr3_nt: TGTGCCAGCAGTGACAACCGGGAGGGCTATGGCTACACCTTC
cdr3_aa: CASSDNREGYGYTF
clone_size: many
v_call: TRBV2
j_call: TRBJ1-2
d_call: -

cdr3_nt: TGTGCCAGTAGTCCCTATTCCGGGACCAGGGGTATGATGCGGACCTTC
cdr3_aa: CASSPYSGTRGMMRTF
clone_size: few
v_call: TRBV19
j_call: TRBJ1-2
d_call: -

cdr3_nt: TGTGCCATCAGTGAACAGGGGGCTGGGGAAAAACTGTTTTTT
cdr3_aa: CAISEQGAGEKLFF
clone_size: many
v_call: TRBV10-3
j_call: TRBJ1-4
d_call: TRBD1

cdr3_nt: TGTGCCAGCAGCTCACGGGGGCTAGCGGGAGCTGGGGCCAACGTCCTGACTTTC
cdr3_aa: CASSSRGLAGAGANVLTF
clone_size: -
v_call: TRBV7-9
j_call: TRBJ2-6
d_call: TRBD2

cdr3_nt: TGCGCCAGCAGCCAAGATTCAGGAAGAACTAATGAAAAACTGTTTTTT
cdr3_aa: CASSQDSGRTNEKLFF
clone_size: -
v_call: TRBV4-1
j_call: TRBJ1-4
d_call: -

cdr3_nt: TGTGCCATCAGTGAGCTTCAGCAGGGTAGTGAAGCTTTCTTT
cdr3_aa: CAISELQQGSEAFF
clone_size: few
v_call: TRBV10-3
j_call: TRBJ1-1
d_call: -

cdr3_nt: TGCAGTGCTAGGGACAGGGCGAGTGGCTACACCTTC
cdr3_aa: CSARDRASGYTF
clone_size: many
v_call: TRBV20-1
j_call: TRBJ1-2
d_call: TRBD1

cdr3_nt: TGCAGTGCTAGTGATTTTCAGGGGACAAGAAATGAAAAACTGTTTTTT
cdr3_aa: CSASDFQGTRNEKLFF
clone_size: -
v_call: TRBV20-1
j_call: TRBJ1-4
d_call: -

cdr3_nt: TGTGCCAGCAGTTTATCGGGAAGGGGGGATTCACCCCTCCACTTT
cdr3_aa: CASSLSGRGDSPLHF
clone_size: -
v_call: TRBV25-1
j_call: TRBJ1-6
d_call: -

cdr3_nt: TGTGCCAGCAGCTTAGGGACCCGGGACAGGGGGGACTACGAGCAGTACTTC
cdr3_aa: CASSLGTRDRGDYEQYF
clone_size: -
v_call: TRBV7-8
j_call: TRBJ2-7
d_call: TRBD1

cdr3_nt: TGTGCCAGCAGTGAACAGAATTATAGCAATCAGCCCCAGCATTTT
cdr3_aa: CASSEQNYSNQPQHF
clone_size: many
v_call: TRBV2
j_call: TRBJ1-5
d_call: -

cdr3_nt: TGTGCTAGTGGTTTGGGCAAGAATCAGCCCCAGCATTTT
cdr3_aa: CASGLGKNQPQHF
clone_size: few
v_call: TRBV12-5
j_call: TRBJ1-5
d_call: -